These 26 T cell receptor beta chains came from one sample sequenced in a study of technical replicates of blood from a few donors (dated by TCRdb to about 2017). Library creation used the immunoSEQ multiplex PCR assay. Sourced from immuneACCESS, this table was stored by TCRdb with only in-frame sequences that have V and J called. A share of the clones is absent; for the studies checked, an unresolved V gene accounts for under half, and the remainder has no known explanation. The sample table shows about 70,000 clones, and around 96% are seen once. The ten top clones hold about 0.35% of the sample. The sequencing sample was made of T cells isolated from PBMCs. The receptors originated from a human donor in good health.

The genes are TRBV29-1 and TRBJ1-3; 10 nucleotides match TRBD1. V was pared by 6 bases and J by 3 bases, with 8 bases of the junction left unmatched. The CDR3 is 15 amino acids. CDR1 SQVTM and CDR2 ANQGSEA come from the germline V gene. CDR3 region: CSVLLTGGFGNTIYF. In DNA form, the CDR3 reads TGCAGCGTCCTCTTGACAGGGGGCTTTGGAAACACCATATATTTT.

The rearrangement links TRBV5-1 to TRBJ1-3; 9 bases match TRBD1. The length of the CDR3 is 15 residues. Germline V gene sequence: CDR1 SGHRS, CDR2 YFSETQ. J was trimmed by 4 bases and V by 4 bases; bases with no gene match: 6. CDR3 region: CASSPFTGGGNTIYF. The CDR3 nucleotides read TGCGCCAGCAGCCCTTTCACAGGGGGCGGAAACACCATATATTTT.

V usage is TRBV11-3 and J usage is TRBJ2-7; a weak D match, TRBD2 (6 bases). The CDR3 runs 15 residues. Germline CDR1 reads SGHNT; CDR2 reads YENEEA. V was shortened by 5 bases and J by 4 bases, with 18 bases between the two germline ends. For the CDR3, the DNA is TGTGCCAGCAGCCTCTCGGAACACGGGGGATACGAGCAGTACTTC. Amino acids: CASSLSEHGGYEQYF.

The J gene is TRBJ2-7, the V gene TRBV6-5, with TRBD2 matching over 10 bases. CDR1 and CDR2 from the germline V gene are MNHEY and SVGAGI. V was clipped by 5 bases and J by 5 bases; unmatched bases: 9. This CDR3 region has 15 residues. The CDR3 DNA sequence: TGTGCCAGCAGTCTAGCGGGAGCCATTTTCGACGAGCAGTACTTC. Residues: CASSLAGAIFDEQYF.

The rearrangement joins TRBV7-9 to TRBJ2-6; TRBD1 matches 10 bases. Germline V CDR1 and CDR2: SEHNR, FQNEAQ (reference sequence). This CDR3 is built from 18 residues. Losses at the gene ends were 4 bases for V and 4 bases for J; bases not matched to a gene: 10. This CDR3 is CASSYPGQGRAGANVLTF. CDR3 bases: TGTGCCAGCAGCTACCCGGGACAGGGGAGAGCAGGGGCCAACGTCCTGACTTTC.

The chain links TRBV28 to TRBJ1-4, with no clear D. Trimming removed 6 bases at V and 4 bases at J, with 15 bases between. This CDR3 is 15 amino acids long. CDR1 is MDHEN and CDR2 is SYDVKM in the germline V gene. The CDR3 DNA reads as TGTGCCAGCAGCCTAAACAGAGATAGTAATGAAAAACTGTTTTTT. Its translation is CASSLNRDSNEKLFF.

The J gene is TRBJ1-1, the V gene TRBV7-2; no clear D. Germline V lookup: CDR1 SGHTA, CDR2 FQGNSA. CDR3 length equals 15 residues. V was trimmed by 4 bases and J by 1 base, leaving 13 bases between them. CDR3 sequence reads: CASSWSLERNTEAFF. The CDR3 bases are TGTGCCAGCAGCTGGTCTTTGGAGAGGAACACTGAAGCTTTCTTT.

The gene calls are TRBV10-3 and TRBJ2-7, with TRBD2 identical over 14 bases. This CDR3 has 15 amino acids. CDR1 and CDR2 from the germline V gene are ENHRY and SYGVKD. Trimming removed 4 bases from V and 5 bases from J; junction bases left unmatched: 4. CDR3 loop: CAISAGTSGSNEQYF. Here the CDR3 DNA reads TGTGCCATCAGTGCCGGGACTAGCGGGAGTAACGAGCAGTACTTC.

The J gene is TRBJ2-5, the V gene TRBV11-3, with TRBD1 matching 10 bases. The ends lost 5 bases at V and 4 bases at J; junction bases unmatched: 4. CDR3 length: 14 residues. Per the germline V gene, CDR1 is SGHNT and CDR2 is YENEEA. CDR3 loop: CASSRGTGVETQYF. The CDR3 DNA follows: TGTGCCAGCAGCCGTGGGACAGGGGTAGAGACCCAGTACTTC.

In its sample, this clone was seen once. This chain connects TRBV7-6 to TRBJ1-4, with 9 bases that match TRBD1. CDR1 and CDR2 from the germline V gene are SGHVS and FNYEAQ. V lost 5 bases and J lost 11; bases outside the gene matches: 3. CDR3 length: 12 amino acids. CDR3 amino acids: CASSIGTGKLFF. For the CDR3, the DNA is TGTGCCAGCAGCATTGGGACAGGGAAACTGTTTTTT.

V is TRBV9 and J is TRBJ1-1; perhaps TRBD1 as D (6 bases). Germline CDR1 and CDR2: SGDLS and YYNGEE. The CDR3 length is 14 residues. The V gene lost 3 bases and the J gene lost 0 bases, with 9 bases spanning the gap. CDR3 DNA: TGTGCCAGCAGCGCGGGACATTTGAACACTGAAGCTTTCTTT. This encodes CASSAGHLNTEAFF.

This chain connects TRBV5-1 to TRBJ2-3, with 10 nucleotides matching TRBD2. This CDR3 has 15 residues. The germline V gene encodes CDR1 SGHRS and CDR2 YFSETQ. J was trimmed by 0 bases and V by 3 bases; bases with no gene match: 1. The CDR3 reads CASSSLAGSTDTQYF. CDR3 sequence (DNA): TGCGCCAGCAGCTCACTAGCGGGGAGCACAGATACGCAGTATTTT.

The chain has TRBV28 and TRBJ1-4; no clear D. With 1 base removed from V and 8 bases from J, the gap between germline ends came to 11 bases. The CDR3 has 14 amino acids. Germline lookup yields CDR1 MDHEN and CDR2 SYDVKM. The CDR3 bases are TGTGCCAGCAGTTTATCGGGGTATGGCGAAAAACTGTTTTTT. It codes for CASSLSGYGEKLFF.

The chain recombines TRBV7-2 with TRBJ2-7; D is possibly TRBD2 (6 bases). V was cut by 3 bases and J by 1 base, with 19 bases left in between. Per the germline V gene, CDR1 is SGHTA and CDR2 is FQGNSA. The CDR3 sequence is 17 residues long. CDR3 loop: CASSFLSGKTSSYEQYF. The DNA for the CDR3 is TGTGCCAGCAGCTTTCTCTCCGGAAAGACTAGTTCCTACGAGCAGTACTTC.

This clone has just one count. CDR3 bases: TGCAGCGCAAAGAACACTGAAGCTTTCTTT. This translates into CSAKNTEAFF. The rearrangement links TRBV29-1 to TRBJ1-1; D gene ambiguous. CDR1 SQVTM and CDR2 ANQGSEA come from the germline V gene. V was shortened by 7 bases and J by 1 base, with 4 bases between the two germline ends. CDR3 size: 10 residues.

The V gene is TRBV10-1, the J gene TRBJ1-1, with a weak D call TRBD1 (6 bases). With 0 bases removed from V and 2 bases from J, the gap between germline ends came to 10 bases. The CDR3 spans 15 residues. Germline CDR1 WNHNN, CDR2 SYGVQD (reference sequence). Here the CDR3 reads CASSESIRGNTEAFF. The CDR3 DNA follows: TGCGCCAGCAGTGAGTCTATCAGGGGAAACACTGAAGCTTTCTTT.

The chain uses TRBV10-3 and TRBJ1-1; maybe TRBD1 (6 bases). This CDR3 spans 15 amino acids. In germline, CDR1 is ENHRY, CDR2 SYGVKD. Trimming left V 7 bases short and J 0 bases short, with 15 bases between. The CDR3 bases are TGTGCCATCACCATGGACAGTGACCTGAACACTGAAGCTTTCTTT. It translates to CAITMDSDLNTEAFF.

The chain uses TRBV25-1 and TRBJ1-2, with a weak D call TRBD1 (5 bases). The germline V gene encodes CDR1 MGHDK and CDR2 SYGVNS. Between the trimmed V and J ends, which lost 4 bases and 4 bases, there was a span of 16 bases. This CDR3 has 15 amino acids. The CDR3 is CASSGQIKGFYGYTF. CDR3 DNA sequence: TGTGCCAGCAGTGGACAGATCAAGGGCTTCTATGGCTACACCTTC.

This chain connects TRBV19 to TRBJ2-7, with TRBD1 matching over 7 bases. Per the germline V gene, CDR1 is LNHDA and CDR2 is SQIVND (reference sequence). The CDR3 covers 14 residues. Trimming cost V 5 bases and J 3 bases; bases outside gene matches: 7. Written as DNA, the CDR3 is TGTGCCAGTAGTCCTCGGGACAGCGTCTACGAGCAGTACTTC. Its translation: CASSPRDSVYEQYF.

V and J are TRBV30 and TRBJ2-7; D is possibly TRBD1 (5 bases). The V end was cut by 2 bases, the J end by 12 bases, with 14 bases between. There are 11 residues in the CDR3. The germline V gene has CDR1 GTSNPN and CDR2 SVGIG (reference sequence). Here the CDR3 DNA reads TGTGCCTGGAGTCTAGGGGCTCTCCCGTACTTC. Translation: CAWSLGALPYF.

V usage is TRBV13 and J usage is TRBJ2-3; a possible D gene is TRBD2 (5 bases). Germline values: CDR1 PRHDT, CDR2 FYEKMQ (reference sequence). V shed 6 bases and J shed 4 bases, with 11 bases lying between them. The length of the CDR3 is 13 residues. This CDR3 reads CASSQISADTQYF. CDR3 nucleotide sequence: TGTGCCAGCAGTCAAATTAGCGCAGATACGCAGTATTTT.

In this sample, this clone turned up once. V gene TRBV7-6 combines with J gene TRBJ2-7, with 10 nucleotides matching TRBD2. The J segment lost 6 bases and the V segment lost 5 bases, leaving 7 bases of the junction unmatched. The CDR3 length is 14 residues. Per germline, CDR1 SGHVS and CDR2 FNYEAQ. In nucleotides, the CDR3 is TGTGCCAGCAGCCCTGGACTAGCGGTCCGCGAGCAGTACTTC. Its translation: CASSPGLAVREQYF.

Only one count was recorded for this clone. The V call is TRBV27, the J call TRBJ1-4; D is ambiguous. The CDR3 is 17 residues long. From germline, CDR1 is MNHEY and CDR2 SMNVEV (reference sequence). V was pared by 2 bases and J by 0 bases, with 13 bases between. The CDR3 nucleotides read TGTGCCAGCAGTTTAATGAGTCTAAGAGCAACTAATGAAAAACTGTTTTTT. Translating gives CASSLMSLRATNEKLFF.

The J gene is TRBJ1-4, the V gene TRBV7-9; D is perhaps TRBD1 (5 bases). Germline values: CDR1 SEHNR, CDR2 FQNEAQ (reference sequence). The V and J ends lost 1 base and 3 bases respectively, with 12 bases between them. The CDR3 covers 16 residues. CDR3 DNA: TGTGCCAGCAGCTTAGGGAAGGGGATGCCTAATGAAAAACTGTTTTTT. It encodes CASSLGKGMPNEKLFF. The whole variable domain, remainder taken from reference TRBV7-9 and TRBJ1-4, is DTGVSQNPRHKITKRGQNVTFRCDPISEHNRLYWYRQTLGQGPEFLTYFQNEAQLEKSRLLSDRFSAERPKGSFSTLEIQRTEQGDSAMYLCASSLGKGMPNEKLFFGSGTQLSVL.

CDR3 sequence: CASSPILAGGPGTKNIQYF. CDR3 DNA: TGTGCCAGCAGCCCAATTCTAGCGGGAGGGCCGGGGACCAAAAACATTCAGTACTTC. This chain links TRBV28 with TRBJ2-4; 12 positions agree with TRBD2. CDR3 length equals 19 residues. With V trimmed by 6 bases and J by 2 bases, 14 bases remained unmatched. Germline V lookup: CDR1 MDHEN, CDR2 SYDVKM.

The J gene is TRBJ1-1, the V gene TRBV30; D is unresolved. Between the trimmed V and J ends, which lost 0 bases and 0 bases, there was a span of 8 bases. Per germline, CDR1 GTSNPN and CDR2 SVGIG (reference sequence). CDR3 size: 14 residues. CDR3: CAWSVLLLNTEAFF. CDR3 DNA sequence: TGTGCCTGGAGTGTACTACTGCTGAACACTGAAGCTTTCTTT.